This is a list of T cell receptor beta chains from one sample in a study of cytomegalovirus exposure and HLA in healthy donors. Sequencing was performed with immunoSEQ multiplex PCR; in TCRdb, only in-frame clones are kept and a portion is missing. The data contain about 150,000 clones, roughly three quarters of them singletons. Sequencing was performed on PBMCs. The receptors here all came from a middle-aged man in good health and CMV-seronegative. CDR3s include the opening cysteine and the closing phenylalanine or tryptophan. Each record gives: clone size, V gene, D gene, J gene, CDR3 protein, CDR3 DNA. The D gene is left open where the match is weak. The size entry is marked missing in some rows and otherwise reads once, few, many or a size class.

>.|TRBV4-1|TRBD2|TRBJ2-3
CASRNLAGGPSTDTQYF
TGCGCCAGCAGAAACTTGGCGGGGGGACCTAGCACAGATACGCAGTATTTT
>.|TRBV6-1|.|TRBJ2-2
CASTGLLGGELFF
TGTGCCAGCACGGGACTGCTGGGCGGGGAGCTGTTTTTT
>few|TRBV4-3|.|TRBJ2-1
CASSQEGETSEQFF
TGCGCCAGCAGCCAAGAAGGAGAAACCAGTGAGCAGTTCTTC
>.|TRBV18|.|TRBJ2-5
CASSGTRDGETQYF
TGTGCCAGCTCGGGCACTAGGGATGGGGAGACCCAGTACTTC
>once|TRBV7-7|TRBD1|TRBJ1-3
CASSGQAVGNTIYF
TGTGCCAGCAGCGGACAGGCCGTTGGAAACACCATATATTTT
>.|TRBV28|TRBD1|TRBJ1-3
CASSTTGLGNTIYF
TGTGCCAGCAGCACGACAGGGTTGGGAAACACCATATATTTT
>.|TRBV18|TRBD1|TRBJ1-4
CASSPGTGTNEKLFF
TGTGCCAGCTCACCAGGGACAGGGACTAATGAAAAACTGTTTTTT
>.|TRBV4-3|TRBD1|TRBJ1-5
CASSQERVGQGDNQPQHF
TGCGCCAGCAGCCAAGAGAGAGTCGGACAGGGTGACAATCAGCCCCAGCATTTT
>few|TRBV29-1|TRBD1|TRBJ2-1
CSVSTGTGLGLVYNEQFF
TGCAGCGTTTCGACCGGGACAGGGCTAGGGCTAGTCTACAATGAGCAGTTCTTC
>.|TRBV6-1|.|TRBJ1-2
CASRDEGSGYTF
TGTGCCAGCAGGGATGAAGGGAGTGGCTACACCTTC
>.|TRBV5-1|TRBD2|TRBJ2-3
CASSPSGSRTDTQYF
TGCGCCAGCAGCCCCAGCGGGAGTCGTACAGATACGCAGTATTTT
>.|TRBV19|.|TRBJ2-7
CASSSGGGGYEQYF
TGTGCCAGTAGTTCCGGGGGTGGTGGCTACGAGCAGTACTTC
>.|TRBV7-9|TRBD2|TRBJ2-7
CASSDWGLAGMGNEQYF
TGTGCCAGCAGCGATTGGGGACTAGCGGGGATGGGGAACGAGCAGTACTTC
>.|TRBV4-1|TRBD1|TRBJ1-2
CASSQGTGGSYGYTF
TGCGCCAGCAGCCAAGGGACAGGGGGCAGCTATGGCTACACCTTC
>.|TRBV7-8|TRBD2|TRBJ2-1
CASSLVQTSVSYEQFF
TGTGCCAGCAGCTTAGTCCAGACTAGCGTATCCTATGAGCAGTTCTTC
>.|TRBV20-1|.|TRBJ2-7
CSALAGFEQYF
TGCAGTGCCCTCGCAGGGTTCGAGCAGTACTTC
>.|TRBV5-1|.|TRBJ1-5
CASSPVGNQPQHF
TGCGCCAGCAGCCCGGTAGGCAATCAGCCCCAGCATTTT
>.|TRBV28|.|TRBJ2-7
CASTLGMADEQYF
TGTGCCAGCACCCTCGGGATGGCCGACGAGCAGTACTTC
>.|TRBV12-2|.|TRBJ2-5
CASRRVGETQYF
TGTGCAAGTCGCCGGGTTGGCGAGACCCAGTACTTC
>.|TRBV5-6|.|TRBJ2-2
CASSSVHTGELFF
TGTGCCAGCAGCTCCGTCCACACCGGGGAGCTGTTTTTT
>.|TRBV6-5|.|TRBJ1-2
CASSYSMTANYGYTF
TGTGCCAGCAGTTACTCGATGACAGCGAACTATGGCTACACCTTC
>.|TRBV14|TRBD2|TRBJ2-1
CASSQVQGGGNEQFF
TGTGCCAGCAGCCAAGTTCAGGGCGGGGGAAATGAGCAGTTCTTC
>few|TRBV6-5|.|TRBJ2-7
CASSYSTGFIGYEQYF
TGTGCCAGCAGTTACTCGACTGGGTTTATTGGCTACGAGCAGTACTTC
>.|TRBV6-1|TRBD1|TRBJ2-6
CASRAGGSGANVLTF
TGTGCCAGCCGGGCAGGGGGCTCTGGGGCCAACGTCCTGACTTTC
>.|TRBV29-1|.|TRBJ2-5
CSVTPGYGETQYF
TGCAGCGTCACCCCAGGGTACGGAGAGACCCAGTACTTC
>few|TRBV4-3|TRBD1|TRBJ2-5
CASSQTGGRETQYF
TGCGCCAGCAGCCAGACAGGGGGACGGGAGACCCAGTACTTC
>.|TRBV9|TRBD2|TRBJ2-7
CASSVAASGAYEQYF
TGTGCCAGCAGCGTAGCGGCTAGCGGGGCCTACGAGCAGTACTTC
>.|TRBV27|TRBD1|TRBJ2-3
CASSPGTGGADTQYF
TGTGCCAGCAGCCCCGGGACAGGGGGCGCAGATACGCAGTATTTT
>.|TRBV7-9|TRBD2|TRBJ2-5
CASSLLGGGETQYF
TGTGCCAGCAGCTTACTCGGGGGAGGGGAGACCCAGTACTTC
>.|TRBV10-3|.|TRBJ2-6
CAISYSGANVLTF
TGTGCCATCAGTTACTCTGGGGCCAACGTCCTGACTTTC
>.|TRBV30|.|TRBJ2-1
CAWSLGPLTYNEQFF
TGTGCCTGGAGCCTCGGTCCCTTAACCTACAATGAGCAGTTCTTC
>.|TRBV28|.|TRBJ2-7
CASTEDGQLYEQYF
TGTGCCAGCACCGAAGACGGACAGCTATACGAGCAGTACTTC
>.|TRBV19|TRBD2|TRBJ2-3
CASSMRPSGSLTDTQYF
TGTGCCAGTAGTATGAGGCCTAGCGGGAGTCTGACAGATACGCAGTATTTT
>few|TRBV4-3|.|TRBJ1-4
CASSQFRQATNEKLFF
TGCGCCAGCAGCCAGTTCAGACAGGCAACTAATGAAAAACTGTTTTTT